The T cell receptor (beta chain) described here comes from a study of human T cells and chemical hapten exposure. About the research overall: Investigators sensitized about 2 cm by about 2 cm of upper inner arm skin with 2% DPC. Small volume differences among pooled libraries mainly caused per-sample TCR yield variation.

TCRdb re-analysed the RACE reads in MiXCR, keeping a single row per CDR3 protein. The sample has over 55,000 distinct CDR3 sequences, 9.5% to 15% seen once; the top ten hold 2% to 3%. Time point specified: patch test 3, about 24 weeks after DPC sensitization. Indicated treatment: therapeutic diphenylcyclopropenone sensitization with weekly scalp DPC. Each donor was an alopecia patient between 18 and 70 years of age who qualified for DPC. The V gene's germline CDR1 is SGHAT and CDR2 FQDESV (reference sequence). Deletions cut 1 base from V and 0 bases from J, with 6 bases between. There are 15 residues in the CDR3.

The gene calls are TRBV11-1 and TRBJ2-2; D possibly uses TRBD1 or TRBD2 (5 bases each). The receptor was derived from a man under 40 with alopecia areata. Some clones in this sample may be carry-over from other donors' samples. The sample was whole blood, taken in connection with sensitization to the hapten diphenylcyclopropenone (DPC). The CDR3 DNA follows: TGTGCCAGCAGCTTAGGGGGGACGAACACCGGGGAGCTGTTTTTT. It translates to CASSLGGTNTGELFF.